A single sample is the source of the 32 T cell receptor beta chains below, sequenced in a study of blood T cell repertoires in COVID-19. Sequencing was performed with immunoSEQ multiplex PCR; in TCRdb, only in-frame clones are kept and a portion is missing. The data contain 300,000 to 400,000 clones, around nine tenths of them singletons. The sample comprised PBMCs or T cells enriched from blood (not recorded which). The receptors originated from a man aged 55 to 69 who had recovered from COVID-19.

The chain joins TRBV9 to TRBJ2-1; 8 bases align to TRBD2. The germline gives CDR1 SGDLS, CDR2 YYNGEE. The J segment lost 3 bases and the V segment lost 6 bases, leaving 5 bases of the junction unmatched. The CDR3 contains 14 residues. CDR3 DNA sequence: TGTGCCAGCAATAGCGGGGAGATCTACAATGAGCAGTTCTTC. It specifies CASNSGEIYNEQFF.

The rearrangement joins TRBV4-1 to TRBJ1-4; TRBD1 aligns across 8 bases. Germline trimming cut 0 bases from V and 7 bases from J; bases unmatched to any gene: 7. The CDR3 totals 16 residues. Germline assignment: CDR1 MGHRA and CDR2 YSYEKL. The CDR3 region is CASSQDIQGAFEKLFF. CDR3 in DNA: TGCGCCAGCAGCCAAGATATCCAGGGGGCGTTTGAAAAACTGTTTTTT.

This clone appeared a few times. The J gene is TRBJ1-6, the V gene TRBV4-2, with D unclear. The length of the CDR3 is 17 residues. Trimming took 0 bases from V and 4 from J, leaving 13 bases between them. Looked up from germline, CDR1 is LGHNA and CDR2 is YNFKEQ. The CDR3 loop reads CASSQEARVGYNSPLHF. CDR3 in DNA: TGTGCCAGCAGCCAAGAAGCGAGGGTAGGATATAATTCACCCCTCCACTTT.

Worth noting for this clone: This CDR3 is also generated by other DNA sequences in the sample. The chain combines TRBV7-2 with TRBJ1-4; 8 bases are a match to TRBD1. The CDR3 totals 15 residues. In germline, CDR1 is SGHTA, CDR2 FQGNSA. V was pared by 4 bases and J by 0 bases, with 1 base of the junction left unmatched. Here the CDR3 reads CASSSQGATNEKLFF. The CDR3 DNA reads TGTGCCAGCAGCTCACAGGGGGCAACTAATGAAAAACTGTTTTTT.

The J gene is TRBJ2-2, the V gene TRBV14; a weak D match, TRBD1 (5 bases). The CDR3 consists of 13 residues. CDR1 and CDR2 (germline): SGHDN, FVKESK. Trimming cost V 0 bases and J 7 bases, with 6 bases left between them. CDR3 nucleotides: TGTGCCAGCAGCCAAGATCAGGGCGGGGAGCTGTTTTTT. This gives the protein CASSQDQGGELFF.

DNA of the CDR3: TGTGCCACCAGAAGGGACAGGGGGCTGTATAGCGGGGAGCTGTTTTTT. As protein: CATRRDRGLYSGELFF. The chain joins TRBV15 to TRBJ2-2, with 12 positions matching TRBD1. The CDR3 has 16 residues. The ends lost 6 bases at V and 7 bases at J; junction bases unmatched: 9. Germline CDR1 and CDR2: LNHNV and YYDKDF (reference sequence). Full variable domain (missing parts from reference TRBV15 and TRBJ2-2): DAMVIQNPRYQVTQFGKPVTLSCSQTLNHNVMYWYQQKSSQAPKLLFHYYDKDFNNEADTPDNFQSRRPNTSFCFLDIRSPGLGDTAMYLCATRRDRGLYSGELFFGEGSRLTVL.

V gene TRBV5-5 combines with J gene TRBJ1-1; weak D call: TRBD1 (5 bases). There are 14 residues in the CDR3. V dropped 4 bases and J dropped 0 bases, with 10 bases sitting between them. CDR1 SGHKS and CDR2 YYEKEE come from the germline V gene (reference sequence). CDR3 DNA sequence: TGTGCCAGCAGCCCGGGGGTAGTGAACACTGAAGCTTTCTTT. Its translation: CASSPGVVNTEAFF.

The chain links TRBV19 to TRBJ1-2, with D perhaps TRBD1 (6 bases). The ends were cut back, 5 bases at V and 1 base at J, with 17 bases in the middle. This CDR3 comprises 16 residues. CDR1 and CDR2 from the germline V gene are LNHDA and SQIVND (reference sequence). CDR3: CASSGRGGDFNYGYTF. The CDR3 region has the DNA TGTGCCAGTAGTGGGAGAGGGGGAGATTTTAACTATGGCTACACCTTC.

The CDR3, as DNA: TGCGCCAGCAGCTGGGGGACAGTTTCTGCTGAAGCTTTCTTT. It specifies CASSWGTVSAEAFF. The rearrangement links TRBV5-1 to TRBJ1-1, with TRBD1 matching 7 bases. Germline V gene data show CDR1 as SGHRS and CDR2 as YFSETQ. This CDR3 has 14 amino acids. The ends lost 3 bases at V and 6 bases at J; junction bases unmatched: 8.

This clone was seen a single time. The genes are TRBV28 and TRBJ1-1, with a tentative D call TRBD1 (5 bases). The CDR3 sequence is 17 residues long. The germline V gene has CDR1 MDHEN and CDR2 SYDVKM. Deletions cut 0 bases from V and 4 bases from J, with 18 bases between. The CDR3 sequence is CASSLWGSGGGGTEAFF. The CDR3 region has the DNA TGTGCCAGCAGTTTATGGGGTTCGGGGGGTGGTGGCACTGAAGCTTTCTTT.

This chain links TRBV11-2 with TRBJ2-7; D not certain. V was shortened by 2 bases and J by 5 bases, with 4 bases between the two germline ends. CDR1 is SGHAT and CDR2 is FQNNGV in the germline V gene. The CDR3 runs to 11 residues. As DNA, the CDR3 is TGTGCCAGCAGCTTAAATAACGAGCAGTACTTC. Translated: CASSLNNEQYF.

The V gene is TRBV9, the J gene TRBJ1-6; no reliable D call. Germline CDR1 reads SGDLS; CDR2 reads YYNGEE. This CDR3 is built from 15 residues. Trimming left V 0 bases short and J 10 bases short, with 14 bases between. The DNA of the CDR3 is TGTGCCAGCAGCGTAGACCCGAGTTTGTACTCACCCCTCCACTTT. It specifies CASSVDPSLYSPLHF.

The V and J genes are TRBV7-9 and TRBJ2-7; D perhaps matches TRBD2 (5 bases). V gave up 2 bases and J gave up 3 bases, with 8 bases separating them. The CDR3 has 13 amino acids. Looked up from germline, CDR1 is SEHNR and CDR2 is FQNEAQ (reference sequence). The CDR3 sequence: CASSLFGNYEQYF. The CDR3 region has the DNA TGTGCCAGCAGCTTATTCGGGAACTACGAGCAGTACTTC.

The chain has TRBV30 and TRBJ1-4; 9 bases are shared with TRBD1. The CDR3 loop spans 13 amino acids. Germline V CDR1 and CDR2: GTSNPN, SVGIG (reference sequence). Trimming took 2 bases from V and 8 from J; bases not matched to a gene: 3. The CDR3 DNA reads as TGTGCCTGGAGTAACAGGGGGCCGGAAAAACTGTTTTTT. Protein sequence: CAWSNRGPEKLFF.

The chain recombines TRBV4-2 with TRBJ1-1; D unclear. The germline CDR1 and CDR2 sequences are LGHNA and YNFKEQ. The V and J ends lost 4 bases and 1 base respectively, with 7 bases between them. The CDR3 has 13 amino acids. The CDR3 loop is CASSLQKNTEAFF. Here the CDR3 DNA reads TGTGCCAGCAGCCTTCAGAAGAACACTGAAGCTTTCTTT.

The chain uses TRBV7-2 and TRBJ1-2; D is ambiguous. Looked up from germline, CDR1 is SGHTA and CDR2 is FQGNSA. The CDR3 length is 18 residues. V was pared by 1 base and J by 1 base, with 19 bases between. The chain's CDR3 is CASSLVEGGPILNYGYTF. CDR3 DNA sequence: TGTGCCAGCAGCTTAGTGGAGGGAGGCCCCATCCTTAACTATGGCTACACCTTC.

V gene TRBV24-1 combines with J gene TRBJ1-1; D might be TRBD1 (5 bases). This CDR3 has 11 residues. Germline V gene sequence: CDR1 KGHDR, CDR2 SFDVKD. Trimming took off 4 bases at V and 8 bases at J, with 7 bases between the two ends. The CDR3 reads CATSEEGEAFF. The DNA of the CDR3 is TGTGCCACCAGTGAGGAGGGGGAAGCTTTCTTT.

This CDR3 is CASSGPTGSRYYEQYF. Written as DNA, the CDR3 is TGTGCCAGCAGTGGGCCCACAGGGTCTAGGTACTACGAGCAGTACTTC. The chain is built from TRBV25-1 and TRBJ2-7; TRBD1 might be the D (6 bases). The V and J ends lost 4 bases and 3 bases respectively, with 19 bases between them. This CDR3 comprises 16 residues. Germline CDR1 reads MGHDK; CDR2 reads SYGVNS.

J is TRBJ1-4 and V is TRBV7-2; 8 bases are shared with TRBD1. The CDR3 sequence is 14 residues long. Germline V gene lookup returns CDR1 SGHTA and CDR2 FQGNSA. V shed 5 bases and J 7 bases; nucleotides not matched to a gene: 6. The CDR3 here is CASSRDRGSEKLFF. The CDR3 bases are TGTGCCAGCAGCCGCGACAGGGGAAGTGAAAAACTGTTTTTT.

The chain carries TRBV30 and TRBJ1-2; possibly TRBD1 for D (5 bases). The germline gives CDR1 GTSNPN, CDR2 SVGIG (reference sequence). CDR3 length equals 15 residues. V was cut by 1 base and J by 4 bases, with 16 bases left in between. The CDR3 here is CAWSAGPAGTYGYTF. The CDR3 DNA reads TGTGCCTGGAGTGCAGGGCCAGCTGGTACCTATGGCTACACCTTC.

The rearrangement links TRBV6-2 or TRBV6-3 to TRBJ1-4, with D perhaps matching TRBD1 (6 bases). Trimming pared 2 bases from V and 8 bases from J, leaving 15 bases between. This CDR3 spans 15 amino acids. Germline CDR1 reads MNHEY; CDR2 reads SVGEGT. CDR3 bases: TGTGCCAGCAGTTACCCCGGGACACGGCGGGAAAAACTGTTTTTT. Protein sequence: CASSYPGTRREKLFF.

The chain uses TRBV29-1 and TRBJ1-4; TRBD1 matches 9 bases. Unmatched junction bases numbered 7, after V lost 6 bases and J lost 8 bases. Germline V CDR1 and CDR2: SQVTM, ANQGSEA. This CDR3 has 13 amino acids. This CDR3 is CSVQRGTGEKLFF. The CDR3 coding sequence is TGCAGCGTCCAGAGAGGGACAGGGGAAAAACTGTTTTTT.

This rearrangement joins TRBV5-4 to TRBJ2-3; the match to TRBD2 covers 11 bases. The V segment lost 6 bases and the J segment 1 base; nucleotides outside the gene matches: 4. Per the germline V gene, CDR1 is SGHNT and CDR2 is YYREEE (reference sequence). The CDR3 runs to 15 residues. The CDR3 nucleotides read TGTGCCAGCACCACGACTAGCGGGGGCACAGATACGCAGTATTTT. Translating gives CASTTTSGGTDTQYF.

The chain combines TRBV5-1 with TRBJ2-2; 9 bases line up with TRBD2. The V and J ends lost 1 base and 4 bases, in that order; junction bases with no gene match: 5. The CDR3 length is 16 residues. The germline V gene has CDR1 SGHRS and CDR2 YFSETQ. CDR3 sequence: CASSLWRGGLTGELFF. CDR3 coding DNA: TGCGCCAGCAGCTTGTGGCGGGGGGGCCTCACCGGGGAGCTGTTTTTT.

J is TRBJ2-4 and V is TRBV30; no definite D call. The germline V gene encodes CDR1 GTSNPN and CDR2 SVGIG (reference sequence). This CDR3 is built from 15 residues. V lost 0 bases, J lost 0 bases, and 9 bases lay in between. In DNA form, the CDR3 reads TGTGCCTGGAGTGTACATCCGTTAGCCAAAAACATTCAGTACTTC. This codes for CAWSVHPLAKNIQYF.

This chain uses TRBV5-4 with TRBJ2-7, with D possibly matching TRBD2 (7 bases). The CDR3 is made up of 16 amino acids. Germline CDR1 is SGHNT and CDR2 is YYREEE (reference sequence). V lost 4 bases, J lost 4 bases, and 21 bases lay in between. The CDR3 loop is CASSRIAGAGGYEQYF. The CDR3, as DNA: TGTGCCAGCAGCCGAATTGCGGGGGCCGGGGGGTACGAGCAGTACTTC.

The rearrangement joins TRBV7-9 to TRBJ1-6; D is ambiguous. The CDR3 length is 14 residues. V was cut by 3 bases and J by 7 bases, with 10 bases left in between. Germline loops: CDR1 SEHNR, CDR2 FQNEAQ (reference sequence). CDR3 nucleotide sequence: TGTGCCAGCAGCTTGATGTCAGTAAATTCACCCCTCCACTTT. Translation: CASSLMSVNSPLHF. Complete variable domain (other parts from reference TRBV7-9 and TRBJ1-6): DTGVSQNPRHKITKRGQNVTFRCDPISEHNRLYWYRQTLGQGPEFLTYFQNEAQLEKSRLLSDRFSAERPKGSFSTLEIQRTEQGDSAMYLCASSLMSVNSPLHFGNGTRLTVT.

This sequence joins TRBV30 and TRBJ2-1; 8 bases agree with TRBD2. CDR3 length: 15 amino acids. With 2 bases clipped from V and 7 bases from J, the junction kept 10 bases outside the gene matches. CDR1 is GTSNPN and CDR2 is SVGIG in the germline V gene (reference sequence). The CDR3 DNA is TGTGCCTGGAGTTCTAGCGGGCCCCTACGGAATGAGCAGTTCTTC. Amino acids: CAWSSSGPLRNEQFF.

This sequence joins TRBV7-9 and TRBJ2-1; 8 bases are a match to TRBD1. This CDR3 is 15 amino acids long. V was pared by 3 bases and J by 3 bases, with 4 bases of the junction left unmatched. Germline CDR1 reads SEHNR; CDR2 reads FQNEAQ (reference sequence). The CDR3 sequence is CASSLRTGLYNEQFF. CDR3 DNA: TGTGCCAGCAGCTTGCGGACAGGGCTCTACAATGAGCAGTTCTTC.

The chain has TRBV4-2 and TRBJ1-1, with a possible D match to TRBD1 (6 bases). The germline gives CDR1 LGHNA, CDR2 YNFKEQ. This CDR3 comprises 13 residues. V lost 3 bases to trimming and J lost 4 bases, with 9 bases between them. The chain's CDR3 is CASSQAGATEAFF. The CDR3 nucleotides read TGTGCCAGCAGCCAGGCAGGGGCCACTGAAGCTTTCTTT.

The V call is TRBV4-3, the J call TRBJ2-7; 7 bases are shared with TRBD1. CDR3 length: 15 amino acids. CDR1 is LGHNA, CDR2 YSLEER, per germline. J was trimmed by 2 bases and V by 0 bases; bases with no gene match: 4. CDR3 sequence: CASSQDRTGTYEQYF. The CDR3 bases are TGCGCCAGCAGCCAAGATCGGACAGGCACCTACGAGCAGTACTTC.

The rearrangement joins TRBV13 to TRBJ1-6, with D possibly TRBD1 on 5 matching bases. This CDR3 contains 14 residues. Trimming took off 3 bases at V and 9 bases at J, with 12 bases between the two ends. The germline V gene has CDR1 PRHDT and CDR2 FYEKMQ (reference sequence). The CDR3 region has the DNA TGTGCCAGCAGCTTTGATAGGGGTTCTTCACCCCTCCACTTT. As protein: CASSFDRGSSPLHF.